The T cell receptor beta chain under discussion was sequenced for a study of blood T cell repertoires in COVID-19. Whole-study context: T cells, B-cell-depleted T cells, or PBMCs supplied cDNA or gDNA.

Participants were aged about 18 to 90 years, lived in 20 to 25 US areas, and enrolled virtually. Per the germline V gene, CDR1 is LGHDT and CDR2 is YNNKEL (reference sequence). The length of the CDR3 is 16 residues. Trimming took 1 base from V and 7 from J, leaving 19 bases between them. Authors' processing steps: Estimation of nucleated cell counts was performed using reference gene primer amplification. Method: immunoSEQ multiplex PCR; TCRdb's copy keeps in-frame clones and lacks some. The V and J calls and clone size come from that table; D and trimming were worked out from the DNA. This table has some 320,000 clones, under 95% appearing once.

The rearrangement joins TRBV3-1 (or the pseudogene TRBV3-2) to TRBJ1-2; D unclear. Sequencing was done on a sample of PBMCs or T cells enriched from blood (not recorded which). The sequence derives from a man in his fifties or sixties who had recovered from COVID-19. In DNA form, the CDR3 reads TGTGCCAGCAGCCAAGCGTCTGGTCCAGTAGGAGGTGGCTACACCTTC. Translated, it gives CASSQASGPVGGGYTF.